This T cell receptor (beta chain) was retrieved from a study of vaccination and CD4 T cells after COVID-19. This clonotype was counted a few times. As yet, its antigen is unknown. Once obtained from cultured CD4+ T cells, the DNA was sequenced using the Oncomine TCR Beta short-read assay. TCRdb itself ran the PCR reads through MiXCR, one entry per CDR3 protein. The data contain approximately 11,000 distinct CDR3 sequences, about two thirds of them seen just once; the ten biggest clones take up about 23%. Specified treatment: approximately 10-day PBMC culture with coronavirus spike peptide pools or control peptides (ViraFEST assay). The CDR3 totals 12 residues. Germline V CDR1 and CDR2: DFQATT, SNEGSKA (reference sequence). Trimming removed 5 bases at V and 0 bases at J, with 7 bases between.

This receptor was obtained from a human donor who had recovered from COVID-19. Sequencing used CD4+ T cells from blood, cultured in vitro. V usage is TRBV20-1 and J usage is TRBJ1-1, with D perhaps matching TRBD1 (5 bases). The chain's CDR3 is CSAGTVNTEAFF. The DNA of the CDR3 is TGCAGTGCTGGGACGGTGAACACTGAAGCTTTCTTT.